This TCR beta chain was captured by sequencing in a study of blood T cell repertoires in COVID-19. Using immunoSEQ multiplex PCR, the repertoire was profiled, and TCRdb retains in-frame clones only, with some absent. The sample has about 430,000 clones; over 75% are singletons. Germline-derived CDR1 and CDR2 are SGHRS and YFSETQ. The V segment lost 0 bases and the J segment 10 bases; nucleotides outside the gene matches: 3. The CDR3 extends over 13 amino acids. Source material: PBMCs or T cells enriched from blood (not recorded which). The V and J genes are TRBV5-1 and TRBJ2-3, with 9 bases identical to TRBD2. This sequence was found in a young woman who had been exposed to COVID-19. The CDR3 coding sequence is TGCGCCAGCAGCTTGGCTAGCGGGACGGCGCAGTATTTT. This sequence encodes CASSLASGTAQYF.